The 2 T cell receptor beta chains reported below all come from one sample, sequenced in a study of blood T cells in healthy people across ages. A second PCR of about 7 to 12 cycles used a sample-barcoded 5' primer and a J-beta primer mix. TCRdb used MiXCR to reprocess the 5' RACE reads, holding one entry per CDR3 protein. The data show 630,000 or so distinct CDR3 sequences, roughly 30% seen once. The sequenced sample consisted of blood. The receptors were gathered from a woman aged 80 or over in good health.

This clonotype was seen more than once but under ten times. The CDR3 bases are TGTGCCAGCAGTGGACAGGGTCGAGGCTACACCTTC. This sequence encodes CASSGQGRGYTF. This chain uses TRBV2 with TRBJ1-2, with 7 bases aligning to TRBD1. The CDR3 consists of 12 residues. With V trimmed by 4 bases and J by 8 bases, 4 bases remained unmatched. Germline V gives CDR1 SNHLY, CDR2 FYNNEI.

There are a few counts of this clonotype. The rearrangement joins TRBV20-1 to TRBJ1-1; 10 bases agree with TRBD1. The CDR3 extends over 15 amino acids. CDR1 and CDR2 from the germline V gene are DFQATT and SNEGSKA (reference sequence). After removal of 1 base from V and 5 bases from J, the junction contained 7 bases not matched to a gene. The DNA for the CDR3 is TGCAGTGCTAGAGGGACAGGGGGTTCTTGGACTGAAGCTTTCTTT. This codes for CSARGTGGSWTEAFF.